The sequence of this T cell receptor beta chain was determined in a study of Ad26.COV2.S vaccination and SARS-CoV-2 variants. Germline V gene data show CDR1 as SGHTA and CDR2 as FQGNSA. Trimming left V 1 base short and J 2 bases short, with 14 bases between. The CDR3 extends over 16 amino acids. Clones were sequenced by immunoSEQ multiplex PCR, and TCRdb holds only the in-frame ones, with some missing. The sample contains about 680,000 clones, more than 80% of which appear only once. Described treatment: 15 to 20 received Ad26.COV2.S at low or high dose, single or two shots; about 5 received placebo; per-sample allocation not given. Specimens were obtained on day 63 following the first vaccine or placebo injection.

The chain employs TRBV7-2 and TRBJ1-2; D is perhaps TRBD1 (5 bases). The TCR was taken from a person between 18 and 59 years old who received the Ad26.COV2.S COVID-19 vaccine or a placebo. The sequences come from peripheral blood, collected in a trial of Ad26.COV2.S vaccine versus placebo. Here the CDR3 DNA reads TGTGCCAGCAGCTTAGAAGGGACGGTAAAGAACTATGGCTACACCTTC. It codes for CASSLEGTVKNYGYTF.